These T cell receptor beta chains were read from a single sample in a study of glioma-infiltrating T cells. TCRdb itself ran the multiplex PCR reads through MiXCR, one entry per CDR3 protein. The sample yields approximately 100,000 distinct CDR3 sequences, 29% seen once. Sequenced input: glioma tissue, nonneoplastic brain tissue, or PBMCs (not recorded which). The origin of the receptors is a human donor with low-grade glioma or glioblastoma, undergoing nonglioma brain surgery, or in good health (not recorded which). CDR3s include the opening cysteine and the closing phenylalanine or tryptophan. A D gene is named only where the DNA matches it firmly. Clone size, where shown, is once, few, many, or a class for clones that have expanded.

D	V	size	J	DNA	CDR3
-	TRBV7-3	-	TRBJ2-2	TGTGCCAGCAGCTTAACCGGCAGTGCGAACACCGGGGAGCTGTTTTTT	CASSLTGSANTGELFF
TRBD1	TRBV20-1	many	TRBJ2-7	TGCAGTGCTAGTCACGGACAGGGAAGGCACGAGCAGTACTTC	CSASHGQGRHEQYF
-	TRBV7-9	-	TRBJ2-7	TGTGCCACCCTACACACGAATATAGGCGAGCAGTACTTC	CATLHTNIGEQYF
-	TRBV28	many	TRBJ2-7	TGTGCCAGCCGATGGAGTCAGGGAGGCCACGAGCAGTACTTC	CASRWSQGGHEQYF
TRBD1	TRBV9	few	TRBJ2-3	TGTGCCAGCAGCGTAGTAAAGGGGGCAGGGTATGCAACAGATACGCAGTATTTT	CASSVVKGAGYATDTQYF
-	TRBV20-1	many	TRBJ1-2	TGCAGTGCTCCACCCGAGGATAACTATGGCTACACCTTC	CSAPPEDNYGYTF
TRBD2	TRBV7-2	many	TRBJ2-3	TGTGCCAGCAGCCTTTGGGGTGGCGGGGGGGGCACAGATACGCAGTATTTT	CASSLWGGGGGTDTQYF
-	TRBV7-2	many	TRBJ1-6	TGTGCCAGCAGCACCCGACAGGATTCACCCCTCCACTTT	CASSTRQDSPLHF
-	TRBV30	few	TRBJ1-1	TGTGCCAGTTGGTTCATGAACACTGAAGCTTTCTTT	CASWFMNTEAFF
-	TRBV29-1	few	TRBJ1-1	TGCAGCGTTGAAGATGGGGCTGAAGCTTTCTTT	CSVEDGAEAFF
TRBD1	TRBV29-1	few	TRBJ1-2	TGCAGCGCCGGACAGGGGCACTATGGCTACACCTTC	CSAGQGHYGYTF
TRBD1	TRBV3-1	-	TRBJ2-2	TGTGCCAGCAACACAGGGGGCAACACCGGGGAGCTGTTTTTT	CASNTGGNTGELFF
TRBD1	TRBV6-1	many	TRBJ1-2	TGTGCCAGCAGCCACAGGGGTGATGGCTACACCTTC	CASSHRGDGYTF
-	TRBV7-2	many	TRBJ1-2	TGTGCCAGCAGCTTAGTTGGGCTTTATGGCTACACCTTC	CASSLVGLYGYTF
TRBD2	TRBV6-1	few	TRBJ2-5	TGTGCCAGCAGTGACGGACTAGCGGGGGGGGGCCTCCAAGAGACCCAGTACTTC	CASSDGLAGGGLQETQYF
TRBD1	TRBV2	-	TRBJ1-4	TGTGCCAGCAGCGACGACAGGGACGGGGAGAAAAAACTGTTTTTT	CASSDDRDGEKKLFF
TRBD1	TRBV16	-	TRBJ2-7	TGTGCCAGCAGAGAGCCGACAGGGGCATCCTACGGGCAGTACTTC	CASREPTGASYGQYF
TRBD1	TRBV18	few	TRBJ1-1	TGTGCCAGCTCACCAGGGACAGGGAGGCACACTGAAGCTTTCTTT	CASSPGTGRHTEAFF
-	TRBV20-1	many	TRBJ2-5	TGCAGTGCTAGAGTATCGGGGAAGGGAAGAGAGACCCAGTACTTC	CSARVSGKGRETQYF